Listed here is a single T cell receptor beta chain. TCRdb keeps only in-frame clones here, not all; method: immunoSEQ multiplex PCR. The sample shows about 94,000 clones, 75% to 95% of them seen only once. The data belong to a study of control samples from healthy donors and cancer patients. This receptor was taken from a woman aged 18-35 years in good health. Sequencing was done on a sample of blood.

CDR3 region: CASSAAGGATDTQYF. DNA for the CDR3: TGTGCCAGCAGTGCAGCGGGGGGGGCCACAGATACGCAGTATTTT. The J gene is TRBJ2-3, the V gene TRBV6-4; 10 nucleotides line up with TRBD2. CDR3 length: 15 amino acids. V shed 4 bases, J shed 2 bases, and the junction held 3 bases outside the gene matches. Per the germline V gene, CDR1 is MRHNA and CDR2 is SNTAGT.